These 5 T cell receptor beta chains originate from one sample sequenced in a study of cytomegalovirus exposure and HLA in healthy donors. Primers for the PCR totalled 60 Vbeta and 13 Jbeta. Method: immunoSEQ multiplex PCR; TCRdb's copy keeps in-frame clones and lacks some. This sample has 150,000 or so clones, with approximately 82% found just once. The specimen was PBMCs. The receptors shown here come from a man in his forties in good health and CMV-seronegative.

J is TRBJ2-3 and V is TRBV5-1, with D possibly TRBD2 on 6 matching bases. The CDR3 totals 15 residues. Germline CDR1 and CDR2: SGHRS and YFSETQ. The V gene lost 0 bases and the J gene lost 2 bases, with 10 bases spanning the gap. The CDR3 sequence is CASSLVSGVTDTQYF. The CDR3 bases are TGCGCCAGCAGCTTGGTCTCGGGGGTCACAGATACGCAGTATTTT.

This sequence joins TRBV15 and TRBJ1-5; D is possibly TRBD1 (6 bases). Germline-derived CDR1 and CDR2 are LNHNV and YYDKDF (reference sequence). This CDR3 region has 18 residues. V lost 1 base and J lost 2, with 18 bases in between. In DNA, the CDR3 is TGTGCCACCAGCAGAGCAGATTTTATCGCAGGGGGCAATCAGCCCCAGCATTTT. This encodes CATSRADFIAGGNQPQHF.

The chain joins TRBV18 to TRBJ1-5; tentatively, D is TRBD1 (6 bases). CDR3 length: 14 amino acids. Germline CDR1 reads KGHSH; CDR2 reads LQKENI. Deletions cut 3 bases from V and 6 bases from J, with 12 bases between. Here the CDR3 DNA reads TGTGCCAGCTCACCGCGGCAGGGGTGTCAGCCCCAGCATTTT. This translates into CASSPRQGCQPQHF.

This clone was counted only a few times. DNA for the CDR3: TGTGCCAGCAGCTCAACACTGGGACAGTACAATGAGCAGTTCTTC. Protein product: CASSSTLGQYNEQFF. This rearrangement joins TRBV7-7 to TRBJ2-1; 7 bases align to TRBD1. V shed 4 bases, J shed 4 bases, and the junction held 7 bases outside the gene matches. This CDR3 comprises 15 residues. Germline assignment: CDR1 SSHAT and CDR2 FNYEAQ (reference sequence).

The gene calls are TRBV2 and TRBJ1-2; weak D call: TRBD1 (6 bases). The CDR3 runs to 13 residues. V gave up 5 bases and J gave up 4 bases, with 11 bases separating them. Looked up from germline, CDR1 is SNHLY and CDR2 is FYNNEI. CDR3 in DNA: TGTGCCAGCAGTACAGGGTCGGGCTATGGCTACACCTTC. Protein: CASSTGSGYGYTF.